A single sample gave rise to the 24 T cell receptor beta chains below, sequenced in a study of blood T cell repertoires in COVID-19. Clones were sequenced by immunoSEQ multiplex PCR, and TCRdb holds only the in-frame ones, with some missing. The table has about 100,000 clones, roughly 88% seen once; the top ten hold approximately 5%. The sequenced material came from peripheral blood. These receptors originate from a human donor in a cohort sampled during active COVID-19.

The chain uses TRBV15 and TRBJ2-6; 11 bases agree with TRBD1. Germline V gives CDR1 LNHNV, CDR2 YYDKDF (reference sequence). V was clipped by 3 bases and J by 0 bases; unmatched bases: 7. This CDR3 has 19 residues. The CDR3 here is CATSREWTGGFSGANVLTF. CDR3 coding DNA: TGTGCCACCAGCAGGGAATGGACAGGGGGCTTCTCTGGGGCCAACGTCCTGACTTTC.

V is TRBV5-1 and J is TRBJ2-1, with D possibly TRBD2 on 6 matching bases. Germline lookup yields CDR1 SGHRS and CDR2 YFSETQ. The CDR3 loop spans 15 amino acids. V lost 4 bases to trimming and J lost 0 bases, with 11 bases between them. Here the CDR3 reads CASSRDSSSYNEQFF. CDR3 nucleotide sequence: TGCGCCAGCAGCCGGGACTCGAGCTCCTACAATGAGCAGTTCTTC.

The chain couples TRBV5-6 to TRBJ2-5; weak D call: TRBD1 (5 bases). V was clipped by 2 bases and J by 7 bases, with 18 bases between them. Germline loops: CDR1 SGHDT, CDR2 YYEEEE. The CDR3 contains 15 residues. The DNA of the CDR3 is TGTGCCAGCAGCTTCTTAGGGGTTGGGGAAGGGACCCAGTACTTC. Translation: CASSFLGVGEGTQYF.

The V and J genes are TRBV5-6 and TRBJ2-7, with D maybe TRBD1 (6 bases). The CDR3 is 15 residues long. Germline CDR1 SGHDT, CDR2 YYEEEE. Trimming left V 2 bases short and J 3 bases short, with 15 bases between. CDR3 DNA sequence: TGTGCCAGCAGCTTTCGAGGATTACAGGGCTACGAGCAGTACTTC. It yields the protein CASSFRGLQGYEQYF.

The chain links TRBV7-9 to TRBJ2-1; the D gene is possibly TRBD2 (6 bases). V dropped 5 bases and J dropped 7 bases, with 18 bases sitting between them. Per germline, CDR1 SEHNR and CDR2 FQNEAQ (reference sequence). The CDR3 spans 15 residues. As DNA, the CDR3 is TGTGCCAGCAGCCTCGAACGGGGCGGGATGAATGAGCAGTTCTTC. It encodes CASSLERGGMNEQFF.

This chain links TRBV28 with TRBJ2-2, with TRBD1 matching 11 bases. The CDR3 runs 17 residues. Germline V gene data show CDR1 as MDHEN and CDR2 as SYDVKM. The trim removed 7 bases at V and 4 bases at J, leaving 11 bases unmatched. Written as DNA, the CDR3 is TGTGCCAGCACCAAATCCGGACAGGGGGCTATCACCGGGGAGCTGTTTTTT. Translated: CASTKSGQGAITGELFF.

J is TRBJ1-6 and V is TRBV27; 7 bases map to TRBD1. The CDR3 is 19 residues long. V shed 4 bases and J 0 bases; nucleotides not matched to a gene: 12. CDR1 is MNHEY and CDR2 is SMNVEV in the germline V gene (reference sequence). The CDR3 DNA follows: TGTGCCAGCAGTTCTCGGACAGGAGCCAGAGGCTCCTATAATTCACCCCTCCACTTT. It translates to CASSSRTGARGSYNSPLHF.

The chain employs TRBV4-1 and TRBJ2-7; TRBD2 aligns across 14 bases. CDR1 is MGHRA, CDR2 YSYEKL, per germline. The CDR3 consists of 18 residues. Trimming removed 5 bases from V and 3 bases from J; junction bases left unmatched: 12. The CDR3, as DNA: TGCGCCAGCAGCTCCGGACTAGCGGGAGGAGGCGTCTACTACGAGCAGTACTTC. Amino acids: CASSSGLAGGGVYYEQYF.

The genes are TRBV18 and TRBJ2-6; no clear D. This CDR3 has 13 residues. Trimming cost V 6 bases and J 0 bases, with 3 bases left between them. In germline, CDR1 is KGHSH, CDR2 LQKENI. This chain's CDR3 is CASSRSGANVLTF. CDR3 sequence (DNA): TGTGCCAGCTCCCGCTCTGGGGCCAACGTCCTGACTTTC.

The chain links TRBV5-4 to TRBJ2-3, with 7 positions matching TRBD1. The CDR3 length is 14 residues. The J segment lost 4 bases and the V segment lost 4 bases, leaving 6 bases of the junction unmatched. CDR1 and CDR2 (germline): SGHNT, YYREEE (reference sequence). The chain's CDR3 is CASSRDSGADTQYF. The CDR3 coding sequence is TGTGCCAGCAGCAGGGACAGTGGCGCAGATACGCAGTATTTT.

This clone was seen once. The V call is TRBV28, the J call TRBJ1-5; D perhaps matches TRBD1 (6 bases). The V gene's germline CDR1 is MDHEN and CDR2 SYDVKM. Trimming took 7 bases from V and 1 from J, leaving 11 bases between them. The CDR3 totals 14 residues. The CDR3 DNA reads TGTGCCAGCAACGAGCAGGGGAGCAATCAGCCCCAGCATTTT. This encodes CASNEQGSNQPQHF.

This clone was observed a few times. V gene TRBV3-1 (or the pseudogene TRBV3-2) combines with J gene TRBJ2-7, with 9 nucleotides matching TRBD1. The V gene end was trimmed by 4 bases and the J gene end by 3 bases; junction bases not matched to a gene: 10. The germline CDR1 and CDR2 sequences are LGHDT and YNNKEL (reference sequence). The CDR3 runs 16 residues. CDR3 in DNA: TGTGCCAGCAGCCTCTCTTTGGGACAGGGCGTCTACGAGCAGTACTTC. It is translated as CASSLSLGQGVYEQYF.

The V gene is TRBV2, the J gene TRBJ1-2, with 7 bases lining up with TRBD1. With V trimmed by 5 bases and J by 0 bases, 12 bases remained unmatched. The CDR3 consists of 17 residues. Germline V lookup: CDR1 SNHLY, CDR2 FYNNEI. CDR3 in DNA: TGTGCCAGCAGTCTTTGGGGACAGTTAAATACTAACTATGGCTACACCTTC. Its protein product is CASSLWGQLNTNYGYTF. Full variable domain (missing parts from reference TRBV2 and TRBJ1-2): EPEVTQTPSHQVTQMGQEVILRCVPISNHLYFYWYRQILGQKVEFLVSFYNNEISEKSEIFDDQFSVERPDGSNFTLKIRSTKLEDSAMYFCASSLWGQLNTNYGYTFGSGTRLTVV.

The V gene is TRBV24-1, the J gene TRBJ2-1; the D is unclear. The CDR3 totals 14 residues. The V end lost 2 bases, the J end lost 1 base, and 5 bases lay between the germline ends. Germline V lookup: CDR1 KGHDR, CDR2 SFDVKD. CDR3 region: CATSDWPSYNEQFF. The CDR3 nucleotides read TGTGCCACCAGTGATTGGCCTTCCTACAATGAGCAGTTCTTC.

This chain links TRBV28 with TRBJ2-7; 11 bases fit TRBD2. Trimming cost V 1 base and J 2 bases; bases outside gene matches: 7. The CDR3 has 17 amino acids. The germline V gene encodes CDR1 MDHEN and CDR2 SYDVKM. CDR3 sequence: CASSLLPGTSGTYEQYF. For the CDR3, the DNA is TGTGCCAGCAGTTTATTACCCGGGACTAGCGGAACCTACGAGCAGTACTTC.

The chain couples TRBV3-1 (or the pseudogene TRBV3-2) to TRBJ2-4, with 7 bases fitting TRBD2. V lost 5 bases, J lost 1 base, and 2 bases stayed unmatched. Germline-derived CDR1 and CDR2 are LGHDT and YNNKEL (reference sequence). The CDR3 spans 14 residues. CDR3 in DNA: TGTGCCAGCAGCAGAGCGGGGGCCAAAAACATTCAGTACTTC. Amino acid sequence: CASSRAGAKNIQYF.

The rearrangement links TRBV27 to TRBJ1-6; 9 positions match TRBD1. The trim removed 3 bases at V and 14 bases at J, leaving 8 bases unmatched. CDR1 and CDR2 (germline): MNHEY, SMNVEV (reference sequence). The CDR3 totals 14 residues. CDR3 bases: TGTGCCAGCAGTTTTCGGACAGGGGCTTTGACCCTCCACTTT. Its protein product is CASSFRTGALTLHF.

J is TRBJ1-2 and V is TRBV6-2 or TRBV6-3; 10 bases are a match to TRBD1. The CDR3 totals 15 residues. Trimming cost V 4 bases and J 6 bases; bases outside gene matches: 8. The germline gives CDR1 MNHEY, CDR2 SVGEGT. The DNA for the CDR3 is TGTGCCAGCAGTTTCTTCCTGACAGGGGGCCATGGCTACACCTTC. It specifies CASSFFLTGGHGYTF.

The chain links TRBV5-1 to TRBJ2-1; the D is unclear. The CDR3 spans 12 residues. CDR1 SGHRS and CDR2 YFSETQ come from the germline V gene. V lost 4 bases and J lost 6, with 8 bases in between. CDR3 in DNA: TGCGCCAGCAGCGGCCTCTCCAATGAGCAGTTCTTC. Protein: CASSGLSNEQFF.

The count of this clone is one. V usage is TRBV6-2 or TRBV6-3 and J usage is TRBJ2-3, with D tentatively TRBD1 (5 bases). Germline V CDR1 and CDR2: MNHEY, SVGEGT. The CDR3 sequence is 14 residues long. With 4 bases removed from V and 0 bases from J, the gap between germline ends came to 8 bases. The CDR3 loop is CASSSWGSTDTQYF. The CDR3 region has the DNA TGTGCCAGCAGTTCCTGGGGCAGCACAGATACGCAGTATTTT.

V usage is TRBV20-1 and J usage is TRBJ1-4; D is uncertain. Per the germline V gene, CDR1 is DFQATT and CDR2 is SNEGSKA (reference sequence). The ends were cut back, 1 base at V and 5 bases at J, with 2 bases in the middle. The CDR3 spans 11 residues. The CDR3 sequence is CSARVNEKLFF. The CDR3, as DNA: TGCAGTGCTAGAGTAAATGAAAAACTGTTTTTT.

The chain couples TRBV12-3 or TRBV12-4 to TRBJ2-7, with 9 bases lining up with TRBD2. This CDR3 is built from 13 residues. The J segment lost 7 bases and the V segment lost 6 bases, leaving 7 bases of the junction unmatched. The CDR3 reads CASRAGGFREQYF. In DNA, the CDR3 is TGTGCCAGCAGGGCGGGAGGGTTCCGGGAGCAGTACTTC.

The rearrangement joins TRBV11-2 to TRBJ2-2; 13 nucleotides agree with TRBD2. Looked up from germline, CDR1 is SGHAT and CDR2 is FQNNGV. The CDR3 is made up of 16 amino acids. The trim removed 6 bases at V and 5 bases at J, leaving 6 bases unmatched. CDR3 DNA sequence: TGTGCCAGCAGGAATGGACTAGCGGGAGTAACCGGGGAGCTGTTTTTT. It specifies CASRNGLAGVTGELFF.

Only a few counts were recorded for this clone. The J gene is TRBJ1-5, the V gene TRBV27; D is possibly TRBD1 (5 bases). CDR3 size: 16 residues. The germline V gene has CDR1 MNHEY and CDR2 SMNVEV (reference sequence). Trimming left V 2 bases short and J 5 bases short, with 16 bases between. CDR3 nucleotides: TGTGCCAGCAGTTTACGGGGAGGCAGGGCGGATCAGCCCCAGCATTTT. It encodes CASSLRGGRADQPQHF.